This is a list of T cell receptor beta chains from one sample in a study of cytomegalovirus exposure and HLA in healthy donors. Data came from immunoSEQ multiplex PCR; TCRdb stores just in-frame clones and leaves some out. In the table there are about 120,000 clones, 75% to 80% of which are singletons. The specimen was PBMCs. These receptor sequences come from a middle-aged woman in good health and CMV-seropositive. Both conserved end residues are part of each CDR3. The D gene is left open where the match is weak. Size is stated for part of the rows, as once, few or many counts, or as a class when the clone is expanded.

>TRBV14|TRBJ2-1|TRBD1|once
TGTGCCAGCAGCCGCGGGCAGGGGGTAACCAATGAGCAGTTCTTC
CASSRGQGVTNEQFF
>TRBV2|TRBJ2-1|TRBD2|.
TGTGCCAGCAGTGAAGCGTCGGGACTAGCGGGGGGGCCTAAGTTCTTC
CASSEASGLAGGPKFF
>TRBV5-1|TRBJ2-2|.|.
TGCGCCAGCAGCCCAAGCGCAGGGGGGTTCGGAACCGGGGAGCTGTTTTTT
CASSPSAGGFGTGELFF
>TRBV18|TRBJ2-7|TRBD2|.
TGTGCCAGCTCACCACGGGGGGGGGTGAACTACGAGCAGTACTTC
CASSPRGGVNYEQYF
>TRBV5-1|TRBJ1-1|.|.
TGCGCCAGCAGCCCGAGGGAGGGATTGAACACTGAAGCTTTCTTT
CASSPREGLNTEAFF
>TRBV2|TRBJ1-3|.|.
TGTGCCAGCAGGGAACTTTACTCTGGAAACACCATATATTTT
CASRELYSGNTIYF
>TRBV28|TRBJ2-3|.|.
TGTGCCCCGCGGGACCCTCTACATACGCAGTATTTT
CAPRDPLHTQYF
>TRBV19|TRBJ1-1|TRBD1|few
TGTGCCAGTAGTTTTCAACAGGGGGCGACTGAAGCTTTCTTT
CASSFQQGATEAFF
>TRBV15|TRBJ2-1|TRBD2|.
TGTGCCACCAGCAGAGGACTAGCGGGGACGAGAACCGGATTGAATGAGCAGTTCTTC
CATSRGLAGTRTGLNEQFF
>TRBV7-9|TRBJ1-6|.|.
TGTGCCAGCAGCCTCGGCGCAGGCCCCTCGCCCCTCCACTTT
CASSLGAGPSPLHF